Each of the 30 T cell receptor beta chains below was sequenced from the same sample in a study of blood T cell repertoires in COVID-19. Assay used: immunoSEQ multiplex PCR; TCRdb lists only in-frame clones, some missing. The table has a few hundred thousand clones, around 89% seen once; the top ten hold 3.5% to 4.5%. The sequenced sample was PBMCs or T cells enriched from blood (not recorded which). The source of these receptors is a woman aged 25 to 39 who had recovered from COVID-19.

DNA for the CDR3: TGTGCCTGGAGGTTTCTTGGAGGCAGAACTGAAGCTTTCTTT. This encodes CAWRFLGGRTEAFF. The genes are TRBV30 and TRBJ1-1; the D is unclear. Germline CDR1 is GTSNPN and CDR2 is SVGIG (reference sequence). The CDR3 spans 14 residues. V was pared by 3 bases and J by 5 bases, with 16 bases between.

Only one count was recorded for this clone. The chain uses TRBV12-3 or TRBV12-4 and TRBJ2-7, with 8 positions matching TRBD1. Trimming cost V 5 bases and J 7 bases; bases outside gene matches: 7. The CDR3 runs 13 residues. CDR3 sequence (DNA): TGTGCCAGCAGTGAGGGACAGGCCCGGGAGCAGTACTTC. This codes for CASSEGQAREQYF.

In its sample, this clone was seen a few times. CDR3 amino acids: CASSSAHLAHLYEQYF. CDR3 coding DNA: TGTGCCAGCAGCTCGGCGCACCTAGCACATCTCTACGAGCAGTACTTC. This chain joins TRBV7-9 and TRBJ2-7; D may be TRBD2 (5 bases). CDR1 SEHNR and CDR2 FQNEAQ come from the germline V gene (reference sequence). CDR3 length equals 16 residues. V was trimmed by 4 bases and J by 3 bases, leaving 19 bases between them.

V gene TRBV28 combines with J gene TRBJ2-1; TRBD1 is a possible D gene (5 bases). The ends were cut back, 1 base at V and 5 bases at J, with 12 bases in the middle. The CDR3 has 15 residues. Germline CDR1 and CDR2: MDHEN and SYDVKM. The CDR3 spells CASSLYRPGNNEQFF. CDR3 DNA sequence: TGTGCCAGCAGTTTATACAGGCCCGGAAACAATGAGCAGTTCTTC.

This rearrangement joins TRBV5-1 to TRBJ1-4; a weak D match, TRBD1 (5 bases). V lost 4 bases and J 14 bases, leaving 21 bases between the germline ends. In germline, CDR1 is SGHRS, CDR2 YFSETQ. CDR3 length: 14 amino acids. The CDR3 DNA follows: TGCGCCAGCAGCCCCCATGGAGGGAAGGAGGGGCTGTTTTTT. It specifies CASSPHGGKEGLFF. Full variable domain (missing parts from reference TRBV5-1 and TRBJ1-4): KAGVTQTPRYLIKTRGQQVTLSCSPISGHRSVSWYQQTPGQGLQFLFEYFSETQRNKGNFPGRFSGRQFSNSRSEMNVSTLELGDSALYLCASSPHGGKEGLFFGSGTQLSVL.

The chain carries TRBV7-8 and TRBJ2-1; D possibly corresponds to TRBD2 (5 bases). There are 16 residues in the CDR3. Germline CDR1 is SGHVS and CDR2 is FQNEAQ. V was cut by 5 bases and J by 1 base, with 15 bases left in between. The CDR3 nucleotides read TGTGCCAGCAGCCCTGTGCGGACTCCATCCTACAATGAGCAGTTCTTC. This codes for CASSPVRTPSYNEQFF. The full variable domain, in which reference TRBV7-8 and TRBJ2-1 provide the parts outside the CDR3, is GAGVSQSPRYKVAKRGQDVALRCDPISGHVSLFWYQQALGQGPEFLTYFQNEAQLDKSGLPSDRFFAERPEGSVSTLKIQRTQQEDSAVYLCASSPVRTPSYNEQFFGPGTRLTVL.

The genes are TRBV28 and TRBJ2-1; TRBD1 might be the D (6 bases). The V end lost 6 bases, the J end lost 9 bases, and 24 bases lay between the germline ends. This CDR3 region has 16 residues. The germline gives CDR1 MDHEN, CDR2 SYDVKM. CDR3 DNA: TGTGCCAGCAGCTACTTCATTCGGGCAGGGGTAGGTGAGCAGTTCTTC. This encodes CASSYFIRAGVGEQFF.

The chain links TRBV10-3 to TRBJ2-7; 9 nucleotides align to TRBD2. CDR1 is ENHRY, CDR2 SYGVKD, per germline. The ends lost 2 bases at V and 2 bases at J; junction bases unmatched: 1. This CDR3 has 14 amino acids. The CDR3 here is CAISELAGPYEQYF. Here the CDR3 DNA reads TGTGCCATCAGTGAGCTAGCGGGGCCCTACGAGCAGTACTTC.

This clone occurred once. The CDR3 DNA sequence: TGTGCCACCTCGGATGGTAGCCGGACTACCTACGAGCAGTACTTC. Protein product: CATSDGSRTTYEQYF. The chain recombines TRBV24-1 with TRBJ2-7, with D possibly TRBD2 on 6 matching bases. Trimming pared 9 bases from V and 2 bases from J, leaving 19 bases between. The germline V gene has CDR1 KGHDR and CDR2 SFDVKD. CDR3 length: 15 residues.

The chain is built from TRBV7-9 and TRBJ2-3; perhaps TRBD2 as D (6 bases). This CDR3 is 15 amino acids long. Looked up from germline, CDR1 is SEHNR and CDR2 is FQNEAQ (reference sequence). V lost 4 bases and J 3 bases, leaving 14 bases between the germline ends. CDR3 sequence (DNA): TGTGCCAGCAGCTACCTGGGACTCCCGACAGATACGCAGTATTTT. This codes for CASSYLGLPTDTQYF.

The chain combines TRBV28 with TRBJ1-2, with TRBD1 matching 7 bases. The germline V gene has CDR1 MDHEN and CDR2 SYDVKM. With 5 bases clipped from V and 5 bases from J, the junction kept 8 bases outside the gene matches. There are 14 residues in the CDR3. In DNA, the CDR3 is TGTGCCAGCAGTCTCGGACAGGCAGGGTATGGCTACACCTTC. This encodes CASSLGQAGYGYTF.

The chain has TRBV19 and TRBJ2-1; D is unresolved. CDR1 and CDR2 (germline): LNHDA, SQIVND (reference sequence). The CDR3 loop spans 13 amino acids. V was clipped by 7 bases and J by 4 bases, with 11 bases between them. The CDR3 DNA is TGTGCCAGTATTGGCAGCGTTTACAATGAGCAGTTCTTC. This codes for CASIGSVYNEQFF.

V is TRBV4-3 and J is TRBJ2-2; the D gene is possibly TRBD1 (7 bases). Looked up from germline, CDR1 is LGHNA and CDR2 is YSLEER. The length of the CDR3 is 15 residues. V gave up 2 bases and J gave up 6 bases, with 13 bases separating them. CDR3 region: CASSQPDREAGELFF. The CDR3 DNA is TGCGCCAGCAGCCAACCCGACAGGGAGGCCGGGGAGCTGTTTTTT.

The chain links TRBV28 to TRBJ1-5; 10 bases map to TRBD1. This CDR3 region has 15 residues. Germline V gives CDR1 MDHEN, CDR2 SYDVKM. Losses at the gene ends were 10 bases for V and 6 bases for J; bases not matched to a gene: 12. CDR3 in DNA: TGTGCCATCTCAGTTCTGGGACAGGGGCCTCAGCCCCAGCATTTT. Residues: CAISVLGQGPQPQHF.

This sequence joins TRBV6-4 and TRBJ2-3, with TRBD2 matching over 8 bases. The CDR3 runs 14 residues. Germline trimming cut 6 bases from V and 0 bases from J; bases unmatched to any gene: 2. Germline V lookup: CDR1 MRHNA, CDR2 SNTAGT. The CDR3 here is CASRLAESTDTQYF. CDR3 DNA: TGTGCCAGCAGACTAGCGGAAAGCACAGATACGCAGTATTTT.

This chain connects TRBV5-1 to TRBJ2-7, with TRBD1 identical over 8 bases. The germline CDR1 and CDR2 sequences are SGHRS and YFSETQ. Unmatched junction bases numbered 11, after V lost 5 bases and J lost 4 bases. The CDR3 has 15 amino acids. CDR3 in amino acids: CASSNRGVLVYEQYF. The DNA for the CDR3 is TGCGCCAGCAGTAACAGGGGGGTGCTTGTGTACGAGCAGTACTTC.

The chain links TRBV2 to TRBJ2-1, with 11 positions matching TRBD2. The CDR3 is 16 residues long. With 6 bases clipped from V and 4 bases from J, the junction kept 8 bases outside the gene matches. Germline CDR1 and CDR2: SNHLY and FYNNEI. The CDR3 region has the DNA TGTGCCAGCAGCTTACTAGCGGGAGAAGGGTACAATGAGCAGTTCTTC. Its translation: CASSLLAGEGYNEQFF.

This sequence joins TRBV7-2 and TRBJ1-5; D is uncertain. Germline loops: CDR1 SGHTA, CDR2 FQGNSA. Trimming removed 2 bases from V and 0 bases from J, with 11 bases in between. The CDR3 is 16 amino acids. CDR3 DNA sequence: TGTGCCAGCAGCTTAAACGGCAGGTATAGCAATCAGCCCCAGCATTTT. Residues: CASSLNGRYSNQPQHF.

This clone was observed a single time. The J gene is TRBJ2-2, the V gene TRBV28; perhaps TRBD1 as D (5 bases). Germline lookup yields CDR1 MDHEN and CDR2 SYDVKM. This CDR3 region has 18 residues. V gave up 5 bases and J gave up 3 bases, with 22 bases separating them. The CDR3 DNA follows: TGTGCCAGCAGTGATGAACAGGCGTTTGGTTTCCACACCGGGGAGCTGTTTTTT. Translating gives CASSDEQAFGFHTGELFF.

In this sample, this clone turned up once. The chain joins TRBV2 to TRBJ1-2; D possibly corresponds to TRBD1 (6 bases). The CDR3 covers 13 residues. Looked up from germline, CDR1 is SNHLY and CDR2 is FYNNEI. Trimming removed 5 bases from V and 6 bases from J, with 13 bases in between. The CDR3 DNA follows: TGTGCCAGCAGTACAGGGCCACCCGATGGCTACACCTTC. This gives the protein CASSTGPPDGYTF.

CDR3 residues: CASSQTGKSNEQYF. The CDR3 bases are TGTGCCAGCAGTCAGACAGGGAAGAGCAACGAGCAGTACTTC. V usage is TRBV28 and J usage is TRBJ2-7; 7 bases agree with TRBD1. Germline CDR1 reads MDHEN; CDR2 reads SYDVKM. The CDR3 is 14 residues long. V shed 5 bases and J 5 bases; nucleotides not matched to a gene: 9.

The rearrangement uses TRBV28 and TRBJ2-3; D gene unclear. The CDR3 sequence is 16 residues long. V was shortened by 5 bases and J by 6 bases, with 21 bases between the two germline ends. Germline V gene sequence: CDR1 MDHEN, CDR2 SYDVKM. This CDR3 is CASSRSLGGPRDTQYF. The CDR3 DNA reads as TGTGCCAGCAGTCGGAGTCTAGGCGGCCCTAGGGATACGCAGTATTTT. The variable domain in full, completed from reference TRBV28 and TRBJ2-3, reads DVKVTQSSRYLVKRTGEKVFLECVQDMDHENMFWYRQDPGLGLRLIYFSYDVKMKEKGDIPEGYSVSREKKERFSLILESASTNQTSMYLCASSRSLGGPRDTQYFGPGTRLTVL.

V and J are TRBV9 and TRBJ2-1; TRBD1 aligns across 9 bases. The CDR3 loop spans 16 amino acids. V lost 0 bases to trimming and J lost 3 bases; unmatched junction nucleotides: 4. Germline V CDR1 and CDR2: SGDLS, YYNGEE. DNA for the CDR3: TGTGCCAGCAGCGTAGGGGGGACAGGGCTCTACAATGAGCAGTTCTTC. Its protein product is CASSVGGTGLYNEQFF.

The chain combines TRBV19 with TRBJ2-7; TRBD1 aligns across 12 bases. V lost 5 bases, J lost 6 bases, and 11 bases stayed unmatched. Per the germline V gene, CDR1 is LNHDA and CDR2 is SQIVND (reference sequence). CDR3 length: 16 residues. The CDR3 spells CASSSRSGTGGGEQYF. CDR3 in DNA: TGTGCCAGTAGTTCTCGCTCCGGGACAGGGGGCGGCGAGCAGTACTTC.

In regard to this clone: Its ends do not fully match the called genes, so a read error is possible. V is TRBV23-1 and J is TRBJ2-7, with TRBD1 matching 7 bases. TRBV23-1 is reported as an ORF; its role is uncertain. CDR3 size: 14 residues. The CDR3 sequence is CASKQGQAHYGQYF. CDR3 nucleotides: TGCGCCAGCAAACAGGGGCAAGCCCACTACGGGCAGTACTTC.

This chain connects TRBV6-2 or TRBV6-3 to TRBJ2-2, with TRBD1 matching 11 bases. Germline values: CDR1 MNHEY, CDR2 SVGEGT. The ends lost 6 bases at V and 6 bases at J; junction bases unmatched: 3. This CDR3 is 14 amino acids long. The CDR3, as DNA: TGTGCCAGCAGCCGGGACAGGGGGTCCGGGGAGCTGTTTTTT. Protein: CASSRDRGSGELFF.

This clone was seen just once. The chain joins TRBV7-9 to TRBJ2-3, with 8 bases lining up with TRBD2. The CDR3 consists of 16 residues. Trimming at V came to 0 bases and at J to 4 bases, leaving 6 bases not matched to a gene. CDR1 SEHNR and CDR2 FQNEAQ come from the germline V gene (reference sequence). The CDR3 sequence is CASSLAPSGSPDTQYF. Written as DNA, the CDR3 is TGTGCCAGCAGCTTAGCGCCCAGCGGGAGCCCAGATACGCAGTATTTT.

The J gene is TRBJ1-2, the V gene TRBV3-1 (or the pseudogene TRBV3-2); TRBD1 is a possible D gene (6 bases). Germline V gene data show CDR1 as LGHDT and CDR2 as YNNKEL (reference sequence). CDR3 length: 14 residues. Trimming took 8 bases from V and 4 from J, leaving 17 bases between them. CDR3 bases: TGTGCCAGCGGGGGGGCTGGAGTCGTCTATGGCTACACCTTC. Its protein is CASGGAGVVYGYTF.

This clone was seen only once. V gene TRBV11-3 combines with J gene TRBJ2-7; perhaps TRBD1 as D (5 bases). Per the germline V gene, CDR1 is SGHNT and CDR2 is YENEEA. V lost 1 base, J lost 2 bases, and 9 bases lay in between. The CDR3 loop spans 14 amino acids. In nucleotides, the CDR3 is TGTGCCAGCAGCTTAGGGCCAGGGCCCTACGAGCAGTACTTC. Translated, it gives CASSLGPGPYEQYF.

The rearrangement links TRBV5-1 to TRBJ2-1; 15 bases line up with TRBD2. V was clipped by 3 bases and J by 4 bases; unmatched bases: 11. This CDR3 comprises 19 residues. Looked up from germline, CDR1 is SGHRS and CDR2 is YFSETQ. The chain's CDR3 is CASSSAGTSGRKTYNEQFF. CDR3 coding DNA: TGCGCCAGCAGCTCTGCCGGGACTAGCGGGAGGAAAACATACAATGAGCAGTTCTTC. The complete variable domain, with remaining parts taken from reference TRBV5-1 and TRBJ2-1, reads KAGVTQTPRYLIKTRGQQVTLSCSPISGHRSVSWYQQTPGQGLQFLFEYFSETQRNKGNFPGRFSGRQFSNSRSEMNVSTLELGDSALYLCASSSAGTSGRKTYNEQFFGPGTRLTVL.